The 5 T cell receptor beta chains reported below all come from one sample, sequenced in a study of OX40 agonist ivuxolimab in advanced cancers. Measured with immunoSEQ multiplex PCR; TCRdb has only the in-frame clones, and not every one. The table lists 58,000 or so clones, 70% to 90% of them singletons, with 2.5% to 4% in the top ten. Source: CD4+ or CD8+ T cells sorted from blood, taken in a trial of the OX40 agonist ivuxolimab. All receptors derive from an adult with an advanced solid tumor such as melanoma, head and neck, liver or kidney cancer.

The V and J genes are TRBV28 and TRBJ2-6; possibly TRBD1 for D (5 bases). The CDR3 totals 16 residues. V was cut by 6 bases and J by 8 bases, with 20 bases left in between. CDR1 MDHEN and CDR2 SYDVKM come from the germline V gene. The CDR3: CASRPGEGARPNVLTF. Here the CDR3 DNA reads TGTGCCAGCAGACCCGGCGAAGGGGCCCGGCCCAACGTCCTGACTTTC.

The CDR3 bases are TGTGCCAGCAGGGGGACGATAGATAATTCACCCCTCCACTTT. It encodes CASRGTIDNSPLHF. The chain carries TRBV6-1 and TRBJ1-6; perhaps TRBD1 as D (5 bases). Trimming removed 6 bases at V and 5 bases at J, with 11 bases between. The V gene's germline CDR1 is MNHNS and CDR2 SASEGT. CDR3 length: 14 amino acids.

The J gene is TRBJ1-2, the V gene TRBV7-8; weak D call: TRBD1 (6 bases). Germline CDR1 is SGHVS and CDR2 is FQNEAQ. CDR3 length equals 14 residues. With 5 bases removed from V and 7 bases from J, the gap between germline ends came to 17 bases. CDR3 nucleotides: TGTGCCAGCAGCCGAACGACAGTGACAGGTGGCTACACCTTC. Translation gives CASSRTTVTGGYTF.

The V call is TRBV7-9, the J call TRBJ1-5; no firm D call. The germline V gene encodes CDR1 SEHNR and CDR2 FQNEAQ (reference sequence). Trimming took off 3 bases at V and 3 bases at J, with 6 bases between the two ends. The CDR3 has 13 amino acids. CDR3 coding DNA: TGTGCCAGCAGCTTGAGGGACAATCAGCCCCAGCATTTT. This codes for CASSLRDNQPQHF.

The J gene is TRBJ1-2, the V gene TRBV4-2; weak D call: TRBD1 (5 bases). Germline-derived CDR1 and CDR2 are LGHNA and YNFKEQ. Trimming stripped 4 bases from V and 4 bases from J, with 19 bases between. The CDR3 totals 16 residues. The CDR3 spells CASSLGGQADLYGYTF. CDR3 nucleotide sequence: TGTGCCAGCAGCCTGGGTGGACAAGCCGATCTCTATGGCTACACCTTC.